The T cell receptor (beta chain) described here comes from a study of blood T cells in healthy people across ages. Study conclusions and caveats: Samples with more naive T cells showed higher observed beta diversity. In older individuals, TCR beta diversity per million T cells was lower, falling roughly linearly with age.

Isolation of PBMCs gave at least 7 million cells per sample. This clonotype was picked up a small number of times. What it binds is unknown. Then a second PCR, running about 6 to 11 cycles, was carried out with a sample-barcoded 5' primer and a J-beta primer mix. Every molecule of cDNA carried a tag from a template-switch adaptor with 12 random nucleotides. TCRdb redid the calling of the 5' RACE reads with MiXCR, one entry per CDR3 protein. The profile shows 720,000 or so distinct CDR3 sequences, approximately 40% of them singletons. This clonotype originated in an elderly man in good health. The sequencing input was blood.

CDR3: CASSRIRSGTEAFF. In DNA form, the CDR3 reads TGTGCCAGCAGCCGAATCAGGTCTGGCACTGAAGCTTTCTTT. The rearrangement joins TRBV6-5 to TRBJ1-1, with D hard to call. CDR1 MNHEY and CDR2 SVGAGI come from the germline V gene. Trimming stripped 6 bases from V and 4 bases from J, with 15 bases between. The CDR3 has 14 residues.